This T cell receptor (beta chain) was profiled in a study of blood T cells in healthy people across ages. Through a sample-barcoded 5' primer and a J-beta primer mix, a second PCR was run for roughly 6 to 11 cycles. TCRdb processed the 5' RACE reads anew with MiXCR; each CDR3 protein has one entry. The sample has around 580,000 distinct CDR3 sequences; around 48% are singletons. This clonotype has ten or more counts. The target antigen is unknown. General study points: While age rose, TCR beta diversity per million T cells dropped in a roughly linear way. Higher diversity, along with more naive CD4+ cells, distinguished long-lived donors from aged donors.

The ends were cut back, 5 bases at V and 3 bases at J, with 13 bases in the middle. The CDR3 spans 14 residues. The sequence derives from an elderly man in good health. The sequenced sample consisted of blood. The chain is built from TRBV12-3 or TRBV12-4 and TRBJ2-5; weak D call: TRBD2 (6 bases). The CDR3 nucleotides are TGTGCCAGCAGTCCCCCGGGGGTCAAAGAGACCCAGTACTTC. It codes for CASSPPGVKETQYF.